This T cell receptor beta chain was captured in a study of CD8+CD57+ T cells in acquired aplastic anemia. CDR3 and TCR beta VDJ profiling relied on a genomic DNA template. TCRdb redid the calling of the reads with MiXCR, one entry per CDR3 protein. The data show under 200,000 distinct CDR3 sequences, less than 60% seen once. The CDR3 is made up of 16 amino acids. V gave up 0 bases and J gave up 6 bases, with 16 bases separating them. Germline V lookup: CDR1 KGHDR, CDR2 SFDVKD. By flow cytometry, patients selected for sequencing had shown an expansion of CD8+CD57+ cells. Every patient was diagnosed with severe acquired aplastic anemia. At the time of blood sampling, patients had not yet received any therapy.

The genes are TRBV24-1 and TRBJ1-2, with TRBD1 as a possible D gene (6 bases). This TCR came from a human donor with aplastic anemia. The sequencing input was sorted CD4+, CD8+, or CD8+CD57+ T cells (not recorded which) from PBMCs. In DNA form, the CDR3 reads TGTGCCACCAGTGATTTGGGGGGGGCTGATTCGCATGGCTACACCTTC. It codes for CATSDLGGADSHGYTF.